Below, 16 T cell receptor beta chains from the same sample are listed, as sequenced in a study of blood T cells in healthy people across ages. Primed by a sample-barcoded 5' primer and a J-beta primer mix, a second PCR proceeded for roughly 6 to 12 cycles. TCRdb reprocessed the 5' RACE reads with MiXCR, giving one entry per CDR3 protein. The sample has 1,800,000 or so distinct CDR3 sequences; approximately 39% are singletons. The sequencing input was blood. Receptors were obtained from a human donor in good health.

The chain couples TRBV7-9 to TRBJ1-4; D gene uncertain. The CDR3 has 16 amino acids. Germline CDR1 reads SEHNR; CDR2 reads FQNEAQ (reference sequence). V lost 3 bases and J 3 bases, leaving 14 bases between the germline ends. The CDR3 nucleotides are TGTGCCAGCAGCTTCTTCAACAGAGGATCTAATGAAAAACTGTTTTTT. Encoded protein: CASSFFNRGSNEKLFF. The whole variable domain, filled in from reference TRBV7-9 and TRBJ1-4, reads DTGVSQNPRHKITKRGQNVTFRCDPISEHNRLYWYRQTLGQGPEFLTYFQNEAQLEKSRLLSDRFSAERPKGSFSTLEIQRTEQGDSAMYLCASSFFNRGSNEKLFFGSGTQLSVL.

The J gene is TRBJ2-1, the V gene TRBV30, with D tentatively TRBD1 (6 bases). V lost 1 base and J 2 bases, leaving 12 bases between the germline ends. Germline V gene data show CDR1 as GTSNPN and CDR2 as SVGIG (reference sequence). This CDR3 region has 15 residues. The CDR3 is CAWSGLGQTYNEQFF. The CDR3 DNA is TGTGCCTGGAGTGGGTTAGGACAGACCTACAATGAGCAGTTCTTC.

For the CDR3, the DNA is TGCGCCAGCAGCCAAGATATAAGGGCTGGGGCCAACGTCCTGACTTTC. Its translation is CASSQDIRAGANVLTF. The rearrangement joins TRBV4-3 to TRBJ2-6; no firm D call. V was clipped by 0 bases and J by 2 bases, with 8 bases between them. This CDR3 is 16 amino acids long. Per the germline V gene, CDR1 is LGHNA and CDR2 is YSLEER.

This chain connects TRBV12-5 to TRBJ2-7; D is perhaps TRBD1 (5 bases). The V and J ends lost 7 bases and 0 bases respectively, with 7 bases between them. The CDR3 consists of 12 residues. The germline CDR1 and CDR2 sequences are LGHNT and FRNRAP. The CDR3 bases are TGTGCTAGTGCACAGGACTCCTACGAGCAGTACTTC. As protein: CASAQDSYEQYF.

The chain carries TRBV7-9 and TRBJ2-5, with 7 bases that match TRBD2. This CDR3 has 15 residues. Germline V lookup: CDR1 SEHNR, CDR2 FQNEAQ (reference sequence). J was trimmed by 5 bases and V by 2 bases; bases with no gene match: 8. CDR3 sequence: CASSLFGDYSETQYF. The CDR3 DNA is TGTGCCAGCAGCTTATTCGGGGACTATTCGGAGACCCAGTACTTC.

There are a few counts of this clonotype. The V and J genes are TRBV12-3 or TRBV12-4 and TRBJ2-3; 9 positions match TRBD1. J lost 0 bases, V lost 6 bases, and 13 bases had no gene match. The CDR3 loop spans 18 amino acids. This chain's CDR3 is CASRFSLNRGHSTDTQYF. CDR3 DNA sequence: TGTGCCAGCAGGTTTTCCTTAAACAGGGGGCACAGCACAGATACGCAGTATTTT.

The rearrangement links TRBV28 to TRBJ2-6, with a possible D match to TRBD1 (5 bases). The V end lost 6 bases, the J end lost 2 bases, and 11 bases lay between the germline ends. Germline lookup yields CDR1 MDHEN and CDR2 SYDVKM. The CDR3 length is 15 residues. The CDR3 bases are TGTGCCAGCAGCGCCAGCAGGGCTGGGGCCAACGTCCTGACTTTC. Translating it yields CASSASRAGANVLTF.

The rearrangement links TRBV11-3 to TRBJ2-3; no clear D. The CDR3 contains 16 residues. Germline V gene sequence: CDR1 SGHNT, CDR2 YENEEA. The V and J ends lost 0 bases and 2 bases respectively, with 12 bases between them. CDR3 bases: TGTGCCAGCAGCTTAGACCGCTGGAGTCTCACAGATACGCAGTATTTT. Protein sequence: CASSLDRWSLTDTQYF. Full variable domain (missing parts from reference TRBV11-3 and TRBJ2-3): EAGVVQSPRYKIIEKKQPVAFWCNPISGHNTLYWYLQNLGQGPELLIRYENEEAVDDSQLPKDRFSAERLKGVDSTLKIQPAELGDSAVYLCASSLDRWSLTDTQYFGPGTRLTVL.

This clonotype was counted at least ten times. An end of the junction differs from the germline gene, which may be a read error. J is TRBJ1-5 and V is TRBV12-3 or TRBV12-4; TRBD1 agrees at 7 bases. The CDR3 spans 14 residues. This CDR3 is CASSLGTANQPQHF. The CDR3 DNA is TGTGCCAGCAGCTTAGGGACAGCGAATCAGCCCCAGCATTTT.

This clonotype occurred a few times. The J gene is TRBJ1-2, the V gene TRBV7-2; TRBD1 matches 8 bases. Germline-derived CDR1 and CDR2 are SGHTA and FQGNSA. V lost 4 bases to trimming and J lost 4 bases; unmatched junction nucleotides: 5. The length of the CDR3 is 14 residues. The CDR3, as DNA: TGTGCCAGCAGCTACCGGACAGGGAGCTATGGCTACACCTTC. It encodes CASSYRTGSYGYTF.

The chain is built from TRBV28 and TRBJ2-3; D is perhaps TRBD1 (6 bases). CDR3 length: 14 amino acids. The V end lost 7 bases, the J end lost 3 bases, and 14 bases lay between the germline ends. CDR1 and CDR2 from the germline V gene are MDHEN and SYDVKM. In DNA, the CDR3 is TGTGCCAGCAAGGGGGAAGGCGCAACAGATACGCAGTATTTT. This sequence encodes CASKGEGATDTQYF. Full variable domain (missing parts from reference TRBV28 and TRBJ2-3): DVKVTQSSRYLVKRTGEKVFLECVQDMDHENMFWYRQDPGLGLRLIYFSYDVKMKEKGDIPEGYSVSREKKERFSLILESASTNQTSMYLCASKGEGATDTQYFGPGTRLTVL.

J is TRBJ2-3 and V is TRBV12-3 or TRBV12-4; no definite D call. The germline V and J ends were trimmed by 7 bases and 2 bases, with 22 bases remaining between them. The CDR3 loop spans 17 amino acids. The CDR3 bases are TGTGCCAGCACTAGAAGGACCTTCTCTCTGCCCACAGATACGCAGTATTTT. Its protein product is CASTRRTFSLPTDTQYF.

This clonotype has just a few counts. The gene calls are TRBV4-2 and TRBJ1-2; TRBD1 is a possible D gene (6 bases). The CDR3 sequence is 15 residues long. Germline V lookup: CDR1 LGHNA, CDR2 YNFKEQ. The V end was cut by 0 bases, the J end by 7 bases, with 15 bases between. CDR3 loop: CASSQDWAGGGGYTF. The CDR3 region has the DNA TGTGCCAGCAGCCAAGACTGGGCGGGGGGCGGTGGCTACACCTTC.

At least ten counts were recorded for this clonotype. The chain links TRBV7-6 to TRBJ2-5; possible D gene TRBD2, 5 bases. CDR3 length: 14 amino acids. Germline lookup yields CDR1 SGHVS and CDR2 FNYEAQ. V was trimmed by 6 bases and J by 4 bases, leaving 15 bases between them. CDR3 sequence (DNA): TGTGCCAGCAGTTACCGTGAGGGCAGAGAGACCCAGTACTTC. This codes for CASSYREGRETQYF.

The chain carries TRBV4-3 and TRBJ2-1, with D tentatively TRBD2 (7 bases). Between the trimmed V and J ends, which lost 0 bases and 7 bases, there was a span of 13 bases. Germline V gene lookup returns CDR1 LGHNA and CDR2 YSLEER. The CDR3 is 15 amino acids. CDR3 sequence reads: CASSQDWGGRNEQFF. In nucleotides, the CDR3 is TGCGCCAGCAGCCAAGATTGGGGGGGCAGGAATGAGCAGTTCTTC.

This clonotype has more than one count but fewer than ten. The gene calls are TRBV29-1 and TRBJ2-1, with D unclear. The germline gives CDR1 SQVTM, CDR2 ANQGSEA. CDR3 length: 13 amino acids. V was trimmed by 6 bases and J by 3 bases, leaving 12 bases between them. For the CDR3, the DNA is TGCAGCGTAAGCAGTCCGAACTACAATGAGCAGTTCTTC. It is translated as CSVSSPNYNEQFF.